These 10 T cell receptor beta chains were all obtained from the same sample, sequenced in a study of T cells in localized non-small cell lung cancer. The data were produced by immunoSEQ multiplex PCR, yet TCRdb's version contains in-frame clones alone and is incomplete. The sample includes around 19,000 clones, about 87% of them seen just once. The starting material was PBMCs, obtained before any cancer treatment. The receptors were gathered from a man between 40 and 70 years old with stage II squamous cell lung carcinoma.

This sequence joins TRBV6-5 and TRBJ2-5, with D possibly called TRBD1 or TRBD2 (5 bases each). Germline assignment: CDR1 MNHEY and CDR2 SVGAGI. CDR3 length: 13 amino acids. The V end lost 10 bases, the J end lost 2 bases, and 14 bases lay between the germline ends. In DNA, the CDR3 is TGTGCCACCAGGGAGCCCATTCAAGAGACCCAGTACTTC. Translation gives CATREPIQETQYF.

The sample holds one count of this clone. V and J are TRBV27 and TRBJ2-1; 13 nucleotides agree with TRBD2. Germline loops: CDR1 MNHEY, CDR2 SMNVEV (reference sequence). The junction had 10 bases not matched to a gene; V was cut back by 8 bases and J by 9 bases. This CDR3 contains 15 residues. The CDR3 sequence is CASQRTSGSGGEQFF. The CDR3 DNA sequence: TGTGCCAGCCAAAGGACTAGCGGGAGCGGCGGTGAGCAGTTCTTC.

The chain combines TRBV5-4 with TRBJ2-3; D gene unclear. Germline values: CDR1 SGHNT, CDR2 YYREEE (reference sequence). V shed 10 bases and J shed 5 bases, with 5 bases lying between them. CDR3 length equals 9 residues. The CDR3 region is CAVGDTQYF. Written as DNA, the CDR3 is TGTGCCGTCGGAGATACGCAGTATTTT.

This clone occurred once. V usage is TRBV6-6 and J usage is TRBJ2-7; 8 positions agree with TRBD1. Germline V gene sequence: CDR1 MNHNY, CDR2 SVGAGI (reference sequence). CDR3 length equals 12 residues. The J segment lost 5 bases and the V segment lost 7 bases, leaving 4 bases of the junction unmatched. The DNA for the CDR3 is TGTGCCAGCAACCCAGGGGGCGACGAGCAGTACTTC. Translation gives CASNPGGDEQYF.

A word on this clone: A read error may produce the germline difference seen at one junction end. V gene TRBV7-7 combines with J gene TRBJ2-5, with no clear D. From germline, CDR1 is SSHAT and CDR2 FNYEAQ (reference sequence). This CDR3 has 13 amino acids. The CDR3 reads CASSRTVQETQYF. CDR3 coding DNA: TGTGCTAGCAGCCGGACGGTCCAAGAGACCCAGTACTTC. Full variable domain (remainder filled in from reference TRBV7-7 and TRBJ2-5): GAGVSQSPRYKVTKRGQDVTLRCDPISSHATLYWYQQALGQGPEFLTYFNYEAQPDKSGLPSDRFSAERPEGSISTLTIQRTEQRDSAMYRCASSRTVQETQYFGPGTRLLVL.

The genes are TRBV2 and TRBJ1-5; TRBD1 is a possible D gene (5 bases). This CDR3 region has 15 residues. Trimming removed 2 bases at V and 0 bases at J, with 8 bases between. Germline loops: CDR1 SNHLY, CDR2 FYNNEI. CDR3 DNA: TGTGCCAGCAGTGAACGACAGCTTAGCAATCAGCCCCAGCATTTT. This codes for CASSERQLSNQPQHF.

This chain uses TRBV19 with TRBJ1-1, with a possible D match to TRBD1 (5 bases). The CDR3 extends over 13 amino acids. V dropped 6 bases and J dropped 1 base, with 9 bases sitting between them. Germline V gene data show CDR1 as LNHDA and CDR2 as SQIVND (reference sequence). The CDR3 DNA follows: TGTGCCAGTAGCGTAGGGGCGAACACTGAAGCTTTCTTT. Protein: CASSVGANTEAFF.

J is TRBJ2-1 and V is TRBV7-9; 8 bases agree with TRBD2. The CDR3 runs 15 residues. The junction had 6 bases not matched to a gene; V was cut back by 2 bases and J by 6 bases. Per germline, CDR1 SEHNR and CDR2 FQNEAQ (reference sequence). The CDR3 DNA is TGTGCCAGCAGCTTACCGGGCCTAGCGGGCAATGAGCAGTTCTTC. The encoded protein is CASSLPGLAGNEQFF.

J is TRBJ1-4 and V is TRBV7-9; D gene ambiguous. The germline V gene has CDR1 SEHNR and CDR2 FQNEAQ (reference sequence). The CDR3 has 14 residues. Between the trimmed V and J ends, which lost 5 bases and 12 bases, there was a span of 19 bases. The CDR3 DNA reads TGTGCCAGCAGCACACCCGGTGAATCTCGAGAACTGTTTTTT. This translates into CASSTPGESRELFF.

V usage is TRBV2 and J usage is TRBJ2-5; D unclear. Germline V gene data show CDR1 as SNHLY and CDR2 as FYNNEI. The CDR3 has 12 amino acids. Trimming pared 4 bases from V and 10 bases from J, leaving 13 bases between. CDR3 sequence (DNA): TGTGCCAGCAGTGGAGACGACCCCGGCCAGTACTTC. Translation: CASSGDDPGQYF.